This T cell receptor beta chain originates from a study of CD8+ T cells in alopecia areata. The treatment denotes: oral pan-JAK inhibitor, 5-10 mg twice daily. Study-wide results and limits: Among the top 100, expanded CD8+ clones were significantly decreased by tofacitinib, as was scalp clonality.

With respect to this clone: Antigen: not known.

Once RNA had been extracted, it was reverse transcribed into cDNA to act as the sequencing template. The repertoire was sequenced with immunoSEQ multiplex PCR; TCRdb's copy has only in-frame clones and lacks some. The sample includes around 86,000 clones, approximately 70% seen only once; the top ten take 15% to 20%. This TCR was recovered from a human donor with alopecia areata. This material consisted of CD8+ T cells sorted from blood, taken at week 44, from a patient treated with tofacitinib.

CDR3 residues: CASSLTDRSTDTQYF. In DNA form, the CDR3 reads TGTGCCAGCAGCTTAACCGACAGGAGCACAGATACGCAGTATTTT. V and J are TRBV7-9 and TRBJ2-3, with D possibly TRBD1 on 6 matching bases. Trimming left V 2 bases short and J 0 bases short, with 9 bases between. Germline loops: CDR1 SEHNR, CDR2 FQNEAQ (reference sequence). CDR3 length: 15 amino acids.